This is a list of T cell receptor beta chains from one sample in a study of human T cells and chemical hapten exposure. From the RACE reads, TCRdb called clonotypes with MiXCR, one entry per CDR3 protein. The sample holds some 71,000 distinct CDR3 sequences, 10% seen once. This sample comprised whole blood, obtained in connection with sensitization to the hapten diphenylcyclopropenone (DPC). The receptors shown here come from a woman between 45 and 65 years old with alopecia areata. Some clones in this sample may be carry-over from other donors' samples. The CDR3 runs from the conserved cysteine through the conserved F or W. A D gene is named only where the DNA matches it firmly. A clone size is listed for some rows: how often the clone was seen (once, few, many), or a class if it is expanded.

clone size	D gene	V gene	CDR3 length	J gene	CDR3 protein	CDR3 DNA
NA	NA	TRBV18	16	TRBJ2-5	CASSPPARALQETQYF	TGTGCCAGCTCACCACCCGCCCGGGCCCTACAAGAGACCCAGTACTTC
many	NA	TRBV20-1	16	TRBJ1-6	CSAPTLGSSYNSPLHF	TGCAGTGCTCCCACCTTGGGGAGCTCCTATAATTCACCCCTCCACTTT
few	TRBD2	TRBV29-1	14	TRBJ2-5	CSVRLAGVGETQYF	TGCAGCGTTAGACTAGCGGGAGTGGGAGAGACCCAGTACTTC
few	TRBD1	TRBV9	14	TRBJ2-7	CASSSATGGMEQYF	TGTGCCAGCAGCTCAGCGACAGGGGGCATGGAGCAGTACTTC
many	TRBD1	TRBV19	14	TRBJ2-6	CASSPLTGPNVLTF	TGTGCCAGTAGCCCCCTGACAGGGCCCAACGTCCTGACTTTC
many	TRBD2	TRBV29-1	13	TRBJ2-1	CSVRASGINEQFF	TGCAGCGTTCGGGCTAGCGGGATCAATGAGCAGTTCTTC
many	TRBD1	TRBV29-1	13	TRBJ1-1	CSVGGQGGTEAFF	TGCAGCGTTGGAGGACAGGGGGGAACTGAAGCTTTCTTT
NA	TRBD2	TRBV3-1	17	TRBJ2-5	CASSRLKLAGGGETQYF	TGTGCCAGCAGCCGGCTAAAACTAGCGGGAGGGGGAGAGACCCAGTACTTC
many	NA	TRBV12-3/TRBV12-4	16	TRBJ2-1	CASSLLGGVSYNEQFF	TGTGCCAGCAGTTTATTGGGCGGGGTCTCCTACAATGAGCAGTTCTTC
many	NA	TRBV4-2	15	TRBJ2-7	CASSQEVDSIYEQYF	TGTGCCAGCAGCCAAGAGGTGGACTCGATATACGAGCAGTACTTC
NA	TRBD1	TRBV4-1	17	TRBJ1-5	CASSQSPGQGVGQPQHF	TGCGCCAGCAGCCAAAGTCCGGGACAGGGCGTCGGACAGCCCCAGCATTTT
few	TRBD1	TRBV19	15	TRBJ1-2	CASRADRVVNYGYTF	TGTGCCAGTAGGGCAGACAGGGTAGTGAACTATGGCTACACCTTC
many	NA	TRBV29-1	13	TRBJ2-7	CSVGSAYTYEQYF	TGCAGCGTTGGGAGCGCTTACACCTACGAGCAGTACTTC
NA	TRBD1	TRBV3-1	15	TRBJ1-2	CASSHLYDRGRGYTF	TGTGCCAGCAGCCACCTTTATGACAGGGGGCGAGGCTACACCTTC
NA	TRBD2	TRBV6-5	13	TRBJ2-7	CATGGGVTYEQYF	TGTGCCACGGGGGGGGGAGTTACCTACGAGCAGTACTTC
few	NA	TRBV10-3	12	TRBJ2-1	CAISEPYSPQFF	TGTGCCATCAGTGAGCCATACTCCCCCCAGTTCTTC
many	TRBD2	TRBV20-1	15	TRBJ2-3	CSAEGLAIDTDTQYF	TGCAGTGCTGAAGGACTAGCGATCGATACAGATACGCAGTATTTT
many	TRBD2	TRBV11-2	14	TRBJ2-3	CASSASRGGDTQYF	TGTGCCAGCAGCGCATCCCGCGGGGGAGATACGCAGTATTTT
many	TRBD2	TRBV12-3/TRBV12-4	16	TRBJ2-7	CASRPTGLAGVIAQYF	TGTGCCAGCAGACCCACCGGGCTAGCGGGAGTGATTGCTCAGTACTTC
many	NA	TRBV11-2	15	TRBJ2-6	CASSYHLSGANVLTF	TGTGCCAGCAGTTACCATCTATCTGGGGCCAACGTCCTGACTTTC
many	TRBD2	TRBV12-3/TRBV12-4	17	TRBJ2-2	CASSSRLAGVVSGELFF	TGTGCCAGCAGTTCCCGACTAGCGGGAGTTGTCAGCGGGGAGCTGTTTTTT
many	NA	TRBV3-1	13	TRBJ2-3	CASSQFITDTQYF	TGTGCCAGCAGCCAGTTCATAACAGATACGCAGTATTTT
many	NA	TRBV7-2	13	TRBJ2-5	CASSHPWEETQYF	TGTGCCAGCAGTCACCCTTGGGAGGAGACCCAGTACTTC
many	TRBD2	TRBV2	14	TRBJ2-5	CASSLLRTSETQYF	TGTGCCAGCAGTCTGCTTAGGACTAGCGAGACCCAGTACTTC
few	TRBD2	TRBV29-1	15	TRBJ2-3	CSVRTSGGHTDTQYF	TGTAGCGTCCGGACTAGCGGGGGCCACACAGATACGCAGTATTTT
NA	TRBD1	TRBV11-2	14	TRBJ2-7	CASSLGQGFYEQYF	TGTGCCAGCAGCTTAGGACAGGGTTTTTACGAGCAGTACTTC
medium-sized	TRBD2	TRBV3-1	14	TRBJ2-1	CASSQSRDYPKQFF	TGTGCCAGCAGCCAATCTCGGGACTACCCTAAGCAGTTCTTC
few	NA	TRBV29-1	11	TRBJ2-4	CSVPSGPIQYF	TGCAGCGTTCCTTCCGGGCCAATTCAGTACTTC
many	TRBD2	TRBV7-2	16	TRBJ2-1	CASSLGGTSGYNEQFF	TGTGCCAGCAGCTTAGGGGGGACTAGCGGTTACAATGAGCAGTTCTTC
NA	NA	TRBV10-3	14	TRBJ2-5	CAISEGRVGETQYF	TGTGCCATCAGTGAAGGCAGGGTAGGAGAGACCCAGTACTTC
NA	NA	TRBV19	16	TRBJ1-1	CASSIVPGQSNTEAFF	TGTGCCAGTAGTATAGTTCCGGGACAATCGAACACTGAAGCTTTCTTT
few	TRBD1	TRBV30	14	TRBJ1-2	CAWTQDRVNYGYTF	TGTGCCTGGACCCAGGACAGGGTTAACTATGGCTACACCTTC
NA	NA	TRBV7-2	15	TRBJ2-3	CASSLAPRRADTQYF	TGTGCCAGCAGCTTAGCGCCCCGGAGGGCAGATACGCAGTATTTT
medium-sized	TRBD2	TRBV7-3	17	TRBJ2-1	CASSLYPGLAGVNEQFF	TGTGCCAGCAGCTTATACCCGGGACTAGCGGGAGTAAATGAGCAGTTCTTC
NA	NA	TRBV3-1	14	TRBJ2-5	CASSQVQVYETQYF	TGTGCCAGCAGCCAAGTGCAGGTTTATGAGACCCAGTACTTC
NA	NA	TRBV12-3/TRBV12-4	12	TRBJ2-1	CASSFGQGEQFF	TGTGCCAGCAGTTTTGGCCAGGGCGAGCAGTTCTTC
many	TRBD1	TRBV11-1	13	TRBJ1-4	CASSRDRHEKLFF	TGTGCCAGCAGCCGGGACAGGCATGAAAAACTGTTTTTT
few	TRBD2	TRBV4-1	18	TRBJ2-1	CASSQVLAGGISHNEQFF	TGCGCCAGCAGCCAAGTTCTAGCGGGAGGAATTTCCCACAATGAGCAGTTCTTC
few	TRBD1	TRBV5-4	14	TRBJ1-4	CASRSGTESEKLFF	TGTGCCAGCAGATCCGGGACAGAAAGCGAAAAACTGTTTTTT
many	TRBD1	TRBV19	13	TRBJ2-5	CASSLGGEQTQYF	TGTGCCAGTAGTCTAGGGGGCGAACAGACCCAGTACTTC
few	NA	TRBV5-1	16	TRBJ2-1	CASSLERVRGYNEQFF	TGCGCCAGCAGCTTGGAGAGGGTCCGTGGGTACAATGAGCAGTTCTTC
few	TRBD1	TRBV9	13	TRBJ2-3	CASDRGTSDTQYF	TGTGCCAGCGACAGGGGAACGTCAGATACGCAGTATTTT
many	TRBD2	TRBV29-1	16	TRBJ2-3	CSVDTSSGRSSDTQYF	TGCAGCGTTGATACATCTAGCGGGAGATCTTCAGATACGCAGTATTTT
many	TRBD2	TRBV20-1	15	TRBJ2-1	CSARLSGSSYNEQFF	TGCAGTGCTAGACTTAGCGGGAGCTCCTACAATGAGCAGTTCTTC
few	TRBD2	TRBV7-3	16	TRBJ2-3	CASRRGLAGEADTQYF	TGTGCCAGCAGAAGGGGACTAGCGGGAGAGGCAGATACGCAGTATTTT
NA	TRBD2	TRBV20-1	15	TRBJ2-5	CSAALLAGGPETQYF	TGCAGTGCGGCCCTACTAGCGGGAGGGCCCGAGACCCAGTACTTC
few	NA	TRBV10-3	12	TRBJ2-7	CAISDTNYEQYF	TGTGCCATCAGCGATACTAACTACGAGCAGTACTTC
many	NA	TRBV20-1	14	TRBJ1-2	CSAKSGPSPGGYTF	TGCAGTGCTAAGAGCGGTCCCAGTCCGGGGGGCTACACCTTC
many	TRBD2	TRBV4-2	17	TRBJ2-1	CASSQDAGGPPYNEQFF	TGTGCCAGCAGCCAAGATGCGGGAGGGCCACCATACAATGAGCAGTTCTTC
many	NA	TRBV9	14	TRBJ1-2	CASSVGRFNYGYTF	TGTGCCAGCAGCGTAGGCAGATTTAACTATGGCTACACCTTC
NA	NA	TRBV10-1	13	TRBJ2-2	CASQGTNTGELFF	TGCGCCAGCCAGGGTACGAACACCGGGGAGCTGTTTTTT
many	TRBD2	TRBV7-3	15	TRBJ2-5	CASSFLAGGGETQYF	TGTGCCAGCAGCTTTTTAGCGGGAGGGGGAGAGACCCAGTACTTC
few	NA	TRBV3-1	14	TRBJ1-1	CASSQEDRNTEAFF	TGTGCCAGCAGCCAAGAAGACAGGAACACTGAAGCTTTCTTT
few	NA	TRBV13	13	TRBJ2-5	CASSLEFGETQYF	TGTGCCAGCAGCTTAGAATTCGGCGAGACCCAGTACTTC
many	TRBD1	TRBV3-1	15	TRBJ1-5	CASSQTTGGGQPQHF	TGTGCCAGCAGCCAAACGACAGGGGGCGGTCAGCCCCAGCATTTT
many	NA	TRBV29-1	13	TRBJ1-2	CSVDTGRSEGYTF	TGCAGCGTTGACACCGGGCGGTCGGAGGGCTACACCTTC
few	NA	TRBV15	12	TRBJ1-5	CATNNPNQPQHF	TGTGCCACCAATAACCCGAATCAGCCCCAGCATTTT
many	NA	TRBV2	15	TRBJ2-2	CASSEEDPPTGELFF	TGTGCCAGCAGTGAAGAGGACCCCCCGACCGGGGAGCTGTTTTTT